The sequence of this TCR beta chain was determined in a study of tumor-infiltrating lymphocytes in oesophageal squamous cell carcinoma. This CDR3 has 13 residues. J was trimmed by 6 bases and V by 2 bases; bases with no gene match: 1. Germline CDR1 is SGHNT and CDR2 is YENEEA. MiXCR, applied by TCRdb to the PCR reads, yields one record per CDR3 protein. The table shows approximately 20,000 distinct CDR3 sequences, with about 40% occurring only once. The rearrangement uses TRBV11-3 and TRBJ2-1; 7 nucleotides line up with TRBD2. This receptor was taken from a male donor with esophageal squamous cell carcinoma. Sequencing was carried out using normal esophageal tissue next to the tumor. The CDR3 nucleotides are TGTGCCAGCAGCTTACGGGGGGTCAATGAGCAGTTCTTC. It specifies CASSLRGVNEQFF.